These T cell receptor beta chains were read from a single sample in a study of shared T cell receptors in the human thymus. Only in-frame clones appear in the TCRdb table, and some are missing; sequencing was by immunoSEQ multiplex PCR. The data hold around 65,000 clones, with over 90% observed a single time. Sequenced input: thymocytes. The origin of the receptors is a human donor. Each CDR3 is given with its conserved first and last residue. The order of the fields is D gene, V gene, clone size, CDR3 protein. The D gene is left open where the match is weak. Clone size appears in some rows only: once, few, many, or a class for an expanded clone.

TRBD2 TRBV6-5 NA CASSQAGLAGNEQFF
TRBD1 TRBV27 NA CASSSRRQGAGEKLFF
NA TRBV4-3 NA CASSQDADNEQFF
NA TRBV5-4 once CASSFVAGKNYGYTF
TRBD2 TRBV11-2 NA CASSLDTAGYYNEQFF
TRBD1 TRBV29-1 NA CSVEVDRGGYTF
NA TRBV7-3 NA CASSKIGVNEQFF
NA TRBV27 NA CASSLKKQGKSYEQYF
TRBD1 TRBV6-5 once CASRVRGLSYEQYF
NA TRBV13 NA CASSLGFFGDTEAFF
NA TRBV5-1 NA CASSLGISGYNEQFF
NA TRBV5-4 once CASSLRGTEQETQYF
NA TRBV5-1 NA CASAATQGLETQYF
NA TRBV7-9 NA CASSHTGTTRRDTQYF
TRBD1 TRBV29-1 NA CSVEGQPYGYTF